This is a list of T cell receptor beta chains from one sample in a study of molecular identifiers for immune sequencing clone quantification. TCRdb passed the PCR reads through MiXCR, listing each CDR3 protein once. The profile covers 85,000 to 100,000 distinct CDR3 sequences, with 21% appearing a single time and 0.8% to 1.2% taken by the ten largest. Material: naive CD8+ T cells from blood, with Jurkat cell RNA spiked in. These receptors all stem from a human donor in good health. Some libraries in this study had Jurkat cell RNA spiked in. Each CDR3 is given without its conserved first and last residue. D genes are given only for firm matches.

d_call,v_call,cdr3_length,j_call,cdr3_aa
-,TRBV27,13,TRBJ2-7,ASRELYDWGSEQY
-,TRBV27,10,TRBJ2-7,ASSTGPYEQY
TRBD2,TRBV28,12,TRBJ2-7,ASSSRTRHYEQY
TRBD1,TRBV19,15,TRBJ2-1,ASSISTGGSSYNEQF
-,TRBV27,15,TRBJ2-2,ASPFSRVVSSTGELF
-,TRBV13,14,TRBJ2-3,ASSLGPNLRTDTQY
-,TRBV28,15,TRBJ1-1,ASSSRWAESPNTEAF
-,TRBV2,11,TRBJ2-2,ATRDGNTGELF
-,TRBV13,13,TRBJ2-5,ASSLRGGLQETQY
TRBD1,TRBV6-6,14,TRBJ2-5,ASSYPPGQGQETQY
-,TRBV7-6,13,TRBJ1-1,ASSLSQGATTEAF
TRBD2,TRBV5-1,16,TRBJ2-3,ASSPLPGLAGFTDTQY
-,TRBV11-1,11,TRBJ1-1,ASSVTVTTEAF
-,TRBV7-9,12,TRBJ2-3,ASSLGFGADTQY
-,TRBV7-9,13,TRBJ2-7,ASSWGEEASYEQY
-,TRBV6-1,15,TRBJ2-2,ASSEVEGNPNTGELF
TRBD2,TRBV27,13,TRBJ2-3,ASSLERGSTDTQY
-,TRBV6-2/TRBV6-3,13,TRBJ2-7,ASTLRRLDAHEQY
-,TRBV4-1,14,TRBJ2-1,ASSPGPNKYDNEQF
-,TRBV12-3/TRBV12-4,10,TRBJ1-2,ASSPGVGGYT
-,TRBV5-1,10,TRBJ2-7,ASSLDAYEQY
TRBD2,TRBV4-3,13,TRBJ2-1,ASSQTSGTYNEQF
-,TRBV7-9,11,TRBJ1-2,ASSLGAGDGYT
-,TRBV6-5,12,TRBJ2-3,ASSYDLSTDTQY
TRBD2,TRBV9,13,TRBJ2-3,ASSVEIAGKDTQY
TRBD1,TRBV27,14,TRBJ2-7,ASIQTGQGALDEQY
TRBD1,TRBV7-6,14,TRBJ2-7,ASSSGTGTGAYEQY
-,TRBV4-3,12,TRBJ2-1,ASSQDHSGDEQF
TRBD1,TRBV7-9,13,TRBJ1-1,ASRPGGGGATEAF
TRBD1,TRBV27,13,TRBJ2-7,ASSYGTGRYYEQY
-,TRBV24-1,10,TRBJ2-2,ATSVGTGELF
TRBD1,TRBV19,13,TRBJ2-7,ASSIGYRGLGEQY
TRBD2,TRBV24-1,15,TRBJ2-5,ATSDTTSGRTQETQY
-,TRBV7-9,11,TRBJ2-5,ASSPVAQETQY
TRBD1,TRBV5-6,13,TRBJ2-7,ASSLGQGTPYEQY
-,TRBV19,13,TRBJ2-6,ASSPDGSGANVLT
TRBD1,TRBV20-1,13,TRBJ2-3,SAAGRQGDTDTQY
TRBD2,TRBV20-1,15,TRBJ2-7,SAIGPHSSGRTYEQY
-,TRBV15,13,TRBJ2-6,ATSRAGSGANVLT
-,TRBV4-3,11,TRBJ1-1,ASSQDQVTEAF
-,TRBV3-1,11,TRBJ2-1,ASKSPPGNEQF
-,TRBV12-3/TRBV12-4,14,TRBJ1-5,ASSIRSPGADQPQH
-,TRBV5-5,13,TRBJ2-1,ASSSDSLSYNEQF
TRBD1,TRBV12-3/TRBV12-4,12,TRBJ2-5,ASSPGTGQETQY
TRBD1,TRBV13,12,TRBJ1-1,ASSPGTGSPEAF
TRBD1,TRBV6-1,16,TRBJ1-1,ASTKTGQARLVVTEAF
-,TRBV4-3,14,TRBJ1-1,ASSQDAVTVRTEAF
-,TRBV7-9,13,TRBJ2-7,ASSLNRSPLYEQY
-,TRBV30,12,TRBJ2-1,AWSVGGPSNEQF
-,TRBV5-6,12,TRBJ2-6,ASRLGAGANVLT
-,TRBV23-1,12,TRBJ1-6,ASIVSPRESPLH
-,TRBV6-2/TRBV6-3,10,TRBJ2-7,ASSSTSYEQY
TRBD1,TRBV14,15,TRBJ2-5,ASSQIRDRGARETQY
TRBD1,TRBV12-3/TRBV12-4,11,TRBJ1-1,ASRDRGQDWAF